This TCR beta chain emerged from a study of response to subunit inactivated influenza vaccine. Looked up from germline, CDR1 is LNHNV and CDR2 is YYDKDF (reference sequence). J gave up 11 bases and V 3 bases, and 15 bases lay outside the gene matches. The CDR3 sequence is 16 residues long. Findings and limits, study-wide: Authors suggested each seasonal influenza vaccination recruits few new T cells.

TCRdb processed the RT-PCR reads anew with MiXCR; each CDR3 protein has one entry. The sample lists around 790,000 distinct CDR3 sequences, 21% occurring once. As regards this clonotype: Its antigen is not known.

The sequences come from PBMCs from blood, collected roughly 5 days after vaccination. The receptor was derived from a man aged 45-65 years who received an inactivated influenza vaccine. The chain uses TRBV15 and TRBJ2-2; TRBD2 aligns across 7 bases. CDR3 amino acids: CATSSWRESVPKELFF. The CDR3 nucleotides are TGTGCCACCAGCAGTTGGCGGGAGAGCGTCCCCAAAGAGCTGTTTTTT.